These 10 T cell receptor beta chains originate from one sample sequenced in a study of early T cells in non-severe SARS-CoV-2 infection. TCRdb ran MiXCR on the 5' RACE reads and lists one entry per CDR3 protein. The sample includes 85,000 to 100,000 distinct CDR3 sequences, roughly 17% seen only once; the top ten take 1.3%. Source material: whole blood. These receptor sequences come from an adult who was a healthcare worker with PCR-confirmed SARS-CoV-2 infection or an uninfected control (not recorded which).

This chain links TRBV18 with TRBJ1-2, with 9 bases identical to TRBD1. V lost 3 bases and J lost 4; bases outside the gene matches: 12. This CDR3 region has 17 residues. From germline, CDR1 is KGHSH and CDR2 LQKENI. The chain's CDR3 is CASSPLRPGQGPYGYTF. CDR3 coding DNA: TGTGCCAGCTCACCTCTAAGACCGGGACAGGGCCCCTATGGCTACACCTTC.

V is TRBV3-1 and J is TRBJ1-6; 7 bases map to TRBD1. CDR1 and CDR2 (germline): LGHDT, YNNKEL (reference sequence). The CDR3 consists of 14 residues. With 3 bases clipped from V and 9 bases from J, the junction kept 5 bases outside the gene matches. CDR3 nucleotides: TGTGCCAGCAGCCATAAGACAGGGTTTTCACCCCTCCACTTT. Protein: CASSHKTGFSPLHF.

Comment on this clonotype: This may come from a read error, since a much larger clone is one base off. The chain carries TRBV6-5 and TRBJ2-2, with D possibly being TRBD2 (6 bases). From germline, CDR1 is MNHEY and CDR2 SVGAGI. The CDR3 is 17 amino acids. Trimming removed 0 bases at V and 3 bases at J, with 14 bases between. In DNA, the CDR3 is TGTGCCAGCAGTTACTCGACTCGCGGGGTGCACACCGGGGAGCTGTTTTTT. Encoded protein: CASSYSTRGVHTGELFF.

In its sample, this clonotype was seen many times. The V gene is TRBV20-1, the J gene TRBJ2-1, with 8 nucleotides matching TRBD2. Germline V gives CDR1 DFQATT, CDR2 SNEGSKA (reference sequence). CDR3 length: 16 residues. J was trimmed by 0 bases and V by 4 bases; bases with no gene match: 8. The CDR3 here is CSATISGKSSYNEQFF. The CDR3 nucleotides are TGCAGTGCTACTATTAGCGGGAAAAGCTCCTACAATGAGCAGTTCTTC.

The CDR3 DNA is TGTGCCAGCAGCCTGGGGCCTAGCGGGAGGTATGAGCAGTTCTTC. It translates to CASSLGPSGRYEQFF. This chain connects TRBV11-2 to TRBJ2-1; 11 bases match TRBD2. V was clipped by 5 bases and J by 8 bases; unmatched bases: 8. This CDR3 region has 15 residues. Per germline, CDR1 SGHAT and CDR2 FQNNGV.

The chain carries TRBV30 and TRBJ2-1; the match to TRBD2 covers 7 bases. Germline lookup yields CDR1 GTSNPN and CDR2 SVGIG (reference sequence). The CDR3 loop spans 13 amino acids. V gave up 5 bases and J gave up 5 bases; unmatched junction bases: 6. In DNA form, the CDR3 reads TGTGCCTGGGACCCCCTAGCGGACAATGAGCAGTTCTTC. This sequence encodes CAWDPLADNEQFF. Filled out from reference TRBV30 and TRBJ2-1, the complete variable domain reads SQTIHQWPATLVQPVGSPLSLECTVEGTSNPNLYWYRQAAGRGLQLLFYSVGIGQISSEVPQNLSASRPQDRQFILSSKKLLLSDSGFYLCAWDPLADNEQFFGPGTRLTVL.

This clonotype was seen a few times. V is TRBV19 and J is TRBJ1-4; TRBD1 aligns across 9 bases. CDR1 is LNHDA, CDR2 SQIVND, per germline (reference sequence). Losses at the gene ends were 5 bases for V and 8 bases for J; bases not matched to a gene: 3. This CDR3 comprises 13 residues. CDR3 protein: CASSRDRDEKLFF. The CDR3 region has the DNA TGTGCCAGTAGTCGGGACAGGGACGAAAAACTGTTTTTT.

V is TRBV5-1 and J is TRBJ2-1; TRBD1 agrees at 7 bases. This CDR3 is 12 amino acids long. Germline-derived CDR1 and CDR2 are SGHRS and YFSETQ. Trimming took 7 bases from V and 9 from J; bases not matched to a gene: 7. The CDR3 sequence: CASGEQGPEQFF. DNA for the CDR3: TGCGCCAGCGGGGAACAGGGGCCTGAGCAGTTCTTC.

This clonotype was seen more than once but under ten times. This chain connects TRBV29-1 to TRBJ2-7, with TRBD1 as a possible D gene (5 bases). V lost 7 bases and J lost 2, with 9 bases in between. CDR1 is SQVTM, CDR2 ANQGSEA, per germline. This CDR3 is built from 11 residues. CDR3 in amino acids: CSAGSTYEQYF. CDR3 DNA sequence: TGCAGCGCAGGGTCGACCTACGAGCAGTACTTC.

This clonotype showed up just a few times. The rearrangement uses TRBV28 and TRBJ2-7; 9 bases line up with TRBD1. The CDR3 is made up of 17 amino acids. Germline CDR1 and CDR2: MDHEN and SYDVKM. V gave up 0 bases and J gave up 1 base; unmatched junction bases: 7. In nucleotides, the CDR3 is TGTGCCAGCAGTTTATGGGCCCCGGGACAGGGATCCTACGAGCAGTACTTC. Translated: CASSLWAPGQGSYEQYF.